The 26 T cell receptor beta chains below all came from one sample that was sequenced in a study of T-cell reconstitution after alpha-beta-depleted transplantation in children. Library preparation (for TCRbeta) was performed with unique molecular identifiers. Each CDR3 protein is one row after TCRdb ran MiXCR on the PCR reads. The repertoire holds about 980,000 distinct CDR3 sequences, with around 30% as singletons. This specimen consisted of PBMCs, mostly from graft donor cells, obtained 360 days after TCRalphabeta/CD19-depleted stem cell transplant. These receptors were collected from a boy in the first two years of life who had a stem cell transplant for SCID, so the T cells may come from the graft donor.

This clonotype showed up just once. The rearrangement links TRBV5-5 to TRBJ2-7; 15 nucleotides align to TRBD2. The V gene end was trimmed by 4 bases and the J gene end by 3 bases; junction bases not matched to a gene: 5. Germline V gene data show CDR1 as SGHKS and CDR2 as YYEKEE (reference sequence). The CDR3 is 16 residues long. The CDR3 DNA reads as TGTGCCAGCAGCCGGGGGACTAGCGGGGGGCTCTACGAGCAGTACTTC. It codes for CASSRGTSGGLYEQYF.

This clonotype has a handful of counts. The V and J genes are TRBV9 and TRBJ2-7; 9 bases agree with TRBD2. The CDR3 loop spans 15 amino acids. Germline V gene lookup returns CDR1 SGDLS and CDR2 YYNGEE. The V and J ends lost 0 bases and 3 bases, in that order; junction bases with no gene match: 4. For the CDR3, the DNA is TGTGCCAGCAGCGTAGAAGCGGGGGGATTCTACGAGCAGTACTTC. Its translation: CASSVEAGGFYEQYF.

The gene calls are TRBV10-3 and TRBJ1-5; D not resolved. Germline CDR1 is ENHRY and CDR2 is SYGVKD. V lost 10 bases and J lost 2, with 9 bases in between. This CDR3 has 12 residues. CDR3 DNA sequence: TGTGCCACCATGGATGGCAATCAGCCCCAGCATTTT. It codes for CATMDGNQPQHF.

In its sample, this clonotype was seen a few times. The chain recombines TRBV12-3 or TRBV12-4 with TRBJ1-1; D possibly corresponds to TRBD1 (6 bases). The V end lost 5 bases, the J end lost 10 bases, and 14 bases lay between the germline ends. The CDR3 contains 12 residues. CDR3 loop: CASSGTRRGAFF. CDR3 bases: TGTGCCAGCAGTGGGACACGGCGGGGAGCTTTCTTT.

This clonotype was seen only a few times. This rearrangement joins TRBV7-2 to TRBJ2-3; TRBD2 matches at 12 bases. Per the germline V gene, CDR1 is SGHTA and CDR2 is FQGNSA. This CDR3 contains 16 residues. Losses at the gene ends were 0 bases for V and 9 bases for J; bases not matched to a gene: 7. CDR3 nucleotides: TGTGCCAGCAGCTTAGCGGAACTAGCGGGGGGCCACACGCAGTATTTT. It specifies CASSLAELAGGHTQYF.

There are a few counts of this clonotype. The J gene is TRBJ2-2, the V gene TRBV7-3; the D is unclear. Germline V lookup: CDR1 SGHTA, CDR2 FQGTGA. The CDR3 covers 13 residues. The V and J ends lost 3 bases and 1 base respectively, with 3 bases between them. CDR3 protein: CASSFMNTGELFF. CDR3 DNA: TGTGCCAGCAGCTTCATGAACACCGGGGAGCTGTTTTTT.

This clonotype appeared many times. At one boundary the junction diverges from the germline segment, which might be a read error. The V gene is TRBV5-1, the J gene TRBJ2-7; the match to TRBD1 covers 7 bases. This CDR3 has 14 residues. The germline CDR1 and CDR2 sequences are SGHRS and YFSETQ. The CDR3 sequence is CASSFGDSSYEQYF. CDR3 coding DNA: TGTGCCAGCAGTTTTGGGGACAGCTCCTACGAGCAGTACTTC. The full variable domain, in which reference TRBV5-1 and TRBJ2-7 provide the parts outside the CDR3, is KAGVTQTPRYLIKTRGQQVTLSCSPISGHRSVSWYQQTPGQGLQFLFEYFSETQRNKGNFPGRFSGRQFSNSRSEMNVSTLELGDSALYLCASSFGDSSYEQYFGPGTRLTVT.

This chain joins TRBV15 and TRBJ2-5; weak D call: TRBD2 (5 bases). Germline V lookup: CDR1 LNHNV, CDR2 YYDKDF (reference sequence). V lost 2 bases, J lost 4 bases, and 20 bases lay in between. The CDR3 is 17 amino acids. The CDR3 DNA reads TGTGCCACCAGCAGAATGGCTAGCTATTCACTCCCAGAGACCCAGTACTTC. Protein product: CATSRMASYSLPETQYF.

The chain links TRBV15 to TRBJ2-2; D is perhaps TRBD1 (6 bases). The ends were cut back, 2 bases at V and 1 base at J, with 8 bases in the middle. The CDR3 has 15 residues. Germline CDR1 reads LNHNV; CDR2 reads YYDKDF (reference sequence). The CDR3 DNA sequence: TGTGCCACCAGCAGATGGGACATGAACACCGGGGAGCTGTTTTTT. It codes for CATSRWDMNTGELFF.

This clonotype was counted only a few times. The V call is TRBV5-1, the J call TRBJ2-7, with D perhaps TRBD1 (7 bases). V was pared by 10 bases and J by 3 bases, with 14 bases between. The CDR3 covers 12 residues. The germline V gene has CDR1 SGHRS and CDR2 YFSETQ. The chain's CDR3 is CAGGTVLYEQYF. DNA for the CDR3: TGCGCCGGAGGGACAGTACTCTACGAGCAGTACTTC.

The V call is TRBV6-1, the J call TRBJ2-1; 9 bases fit TRBD2. Germline V gene data show CDR1 as MNHNS and CDR2 as SASEGT. The CDR3 loop spans 18 amino acids. The ends lost 5 bases at V and 2 bases at J; junction bases unmatched: 13. The CDR3, as DNA: TGTGCCAGCAGTCACGCTTCCCGGGGCGGGGGGGCCTACAATGAGCAGTTCTTC. Its protein product is CASSHASRGGGAYNEQFF.

This clonotype has more than one count but fewer than ten. V and J are TRBV10-3 and TRBJ2-4; no clear D. Germline CDR1 ENHRY, CDR2 SYGVKD. Trimming took off 3 bases at V and 0 bases at J, with 12 bases between the two ends. The CDR3 sequence is 16 residues long. The CDR3 is CAISDRAGIAKNIQYF. The CDR3 bases are TGTGCCATCAGTGATAGGGCAGGAATAGCCAAAAACATTCAGTACTTC.

This clonotype was seen at least ten times. The chain employs TRBV4-3 and TRBJ2-7, with no clear D. The germline V and J ends were trimmed by 0 bases and 0 bases, with 9 bases remaining between them. There are 15 residues in the CDR3. Germline V CDR1 and CDR2: LGHNA, YSLEER. CDR3 residues: CASSQDVTGSYEQYF. The DNA for the CDR3 is TGCGCCAGCAGCCAAGATGTGACCGGCTCCTACGAGCAGTACTTC.

This clonotype was found a few times. The chain couples TRBV30 to TRBJ2-7; TRBD1 aligns across 7 bases. The CDR3 has 11 amino acids. The V segment lost 7 bases and the J segment 3 bases; nucleotides outside the gene matches: 3. Germline CDR1 and CDR2: GTSNPN and SVGIG (reference sequence). DNA of the CDR3: TGTGCCTTGGGACAGCTCTACGAGCAGTACTTC. It is translated as CALGQLYEQYF.

This clonotype was picked up a small number of times. The CDR3 loop is CASSSASTLGANGYTF. In DNA form, the CDR3 reads TGTGCCAGCAGCAGTGCATCGACACTGGGGGCTAATGGCTACACCTTC. The chain employs TRBV6-1 and TRBJ1-2; D may be TRBD1 (6 bases). The V gene's germline CDR1 is MNHNS and CDR2 SASEGT. The germline V and J ends were trimmed by 6 bases and 6 bases, with 23 bases remaining between them. This CDR3 has 16 residues.

In this sample, this clonotype turned up a few times. The chain links TRBV28 to TRBJ2-3; 8 positions match TRBD1. The CDR3 spans 14 residues. The germline gives CDR1 MDHEN, CDR2 SYDVKM. V shed 3 bases, J shed 10 bases, and the junction held 9 bases outside the gene matches. Here the CDR3 reads CASSFEQGAYAQYF. For the CDR3, the DNA is TGTGCCAGCAGTTTTGAGCAGGGGGCCTATGCGCAGTATTTT. Full variable domain (rest looked up from reference TRBV28 and TRBJ2-3): DVKVTQSSRYLVKRTGEKVFLECVQDMDHENMFWYRQDPGLGLRLIYFSYDVKMKEKGDIPEGYSVSREKKERFSLILESASTNQTSMYLCASSFEQGAYAQYFGPGTRLTVL.

The chain is built from TRBV5-1 and TRBJ1-1; 8 bases fit TRBD1. The CDR3 length is 16 residues. Germline trimming cut 7 bases from V and 1 base from J; bases unmatched to any gene: 12. Germline V gives CDR1 SGHRS, CDR2 YFSETQ. CDR3 sequence: CASLWGQVARNTEAFF. The DNA of the CDR3 is TGCGCCAGCCTTTGGGGACAGGTGGCCCGGAACACTGAAGCTTTCTTT.

This clonotype was picked up a small number of times. V usage is TRBV5-1 and J usage is TRBJ2-7; 10 bases align to TRBD1. The CDR3 sequence is 16 residues long. V was pared by 2 bases and J by 5 bases, with 10 bases of the junction left unmatched. Per the germline V gene, CDR1 is SGHRS and CDR2 is YFSETQ. In DNA, the CDR3 is TGCGCCAGCAGCTTATCCCGAGGGACAGGGGTAGACGAGCAGTACTTC. Translated: CASSLSRGTGVDEQYF.

This chain uses TRBV20-1 with TRBJ2-7; 7 bases are shared with TRBD2. With V trimmed by 5 bases and J by 2 bases, 12 bases remained unmatched. CDR3 length equals 15 residues. Germline loops: CDR1 DFQATT, CDR2 SNEGSKA (reference sequence). The CDR3 DNA follows: TGCAGTGCTTTAGAGGCGGGGGTCCCCCCCTACGAGCAGTACTTC. Translation gives CSALEAGVPPYEQYF.

This clonotype has a single count. Germline and junction disagree at one end, which may indicate a read error. This chain connects TRBV2 to TRBJ2-1; D is unclear. Germline values: CDR1 SNHLY, CDR2 FYNNEI. This CDR3 region has 14 residues. The CDR3 nucleotides are TGTGCCAGCAGCCCAACCCCCTCCTACAATGAGCAGTCCTTC. Its protein product is CASSPTPSYNEQSF.

This sequence joins TRBV20-1 and TRBJ2-3; 12 bases match TRBD2. Germline V lookup: CDR1 DFQATT, CDR2 SNEGSKA (reference sequence). The length of the CDR3 is 19 residues. With 1 base clipped from V and 0 bases from J, the junction kept 11 bases outside the gene matches. CDR3 bases: TGCAGTGCTAGAGCCTACTCTAGCGGGGGGGCCTTTAGCACAGATACGCAGTATTTT. It encodes CSARAYSSGGAFSTDTQYF.

This rearrangement joins TRBV7-9 to TRBJ1-2; D is unresolved. Looked up from germline, CDR1 is SEHNR and CDR2 is FQNEAQ (reference sequence). CDR3 length: 13 residues. V dropped 3 bases and J dropped 0 bases, with 5 bases sitting between them. The CDR3 region has the DNA TGTGCCAGCAGCTTTGAGGCTAACTATGGCTACACCTTC. The encoded protein is CASSFEANYGYTF.

This chain links TRBV12-3 or TRBV12-4 with TRBJ2-2; D ambiguous. CDR3 size: 12 residues. Between the trimmed V and J ends, which lost 8 bases and 8 bases, there was a span of 12 bases. The CDR3 DNA follows: TGTGCCAGCGGTCCCCCAGCTGGGGAGCTGTTTTTT. This gives the protein CASGPPAGELFF.

This clonotype was observed a handful of times. This rearrangement joins TRBV4-3 to TRBJ2-7; 8 positions match TRBD1. Germline lookup yields CDR1 LGHNA and CDR2 YSLEER. J gave up 2 bases and V 0 bases, and 9 bases lay outside the gene matches. The CDR3 totals 17 residues. The CDR3 bases are TGCGCCAGCAGCCAAGAGATAGTACAGGGGGGAACCTACGAGCAGTACTTC. Translation: CASSQEIVQGGTYEQYF.

This chain links TRBV7-9 with TRBJ2-5; D is unresolved. Trimming took off 3 bases at V and 0 bases at J, with 5 bases between the two ends. The CDR3 totals 13 residues. From germline, CDR1 is SEHNR and CDR2 FQNEAQ (reference sequence). The chain's CDR3 is CASSFPHQETQYF. The CDR3 coding sequence is TGTGCCAGCAGCTTCCCCCACCAAGAGACCCAGTACTTC. Combining the CDR3 with reference TRBV7-9 and TRBJ2-5 gives the whole variable domain DTGVSQNPRHKITKRGQNVTFRCDPISEHNRLYWYRQTLGQGPEFLTYFQNEAQLEKSRLLSDRFSAERPKGSFSTLEIQRTEQGDSAMYLCASSFPHQETQYFGPGTRLLVL.

In this sample, this clonotype turned up a few times. The rearrangement joins TRBV7-6 to TRBJ2-1, with a possible D match to TRBD2 (5 bases). The CDR3 extends over 15 amino acids. Per the germline V gene, CDR1 is SGHVS and CDR2 is FNYEAQ. Trimming stripped 2 bases from V and 9 bases from J, with 17 bases between. The CDR3 DNA reads as TGTGCCAGCAGCTTATCCCTGAGGGAAGCTAGTGAGCAGTTCTTC. The encoded protein is CASSLSLREASEQFF. The full variable domain, its missing parts supplied by reference TRBV7-6 and TRBJ2-1, is GAGVSQSPRYKVTKRGQDVALRCDPISGHVSLYWYRQALGQGPEFLTYFNYEAQQDKSGLPNDRFSAERPEGSISTLTIQRTEQRDSAMYRCASSLSLREASEQFFGPGTRLTVL.